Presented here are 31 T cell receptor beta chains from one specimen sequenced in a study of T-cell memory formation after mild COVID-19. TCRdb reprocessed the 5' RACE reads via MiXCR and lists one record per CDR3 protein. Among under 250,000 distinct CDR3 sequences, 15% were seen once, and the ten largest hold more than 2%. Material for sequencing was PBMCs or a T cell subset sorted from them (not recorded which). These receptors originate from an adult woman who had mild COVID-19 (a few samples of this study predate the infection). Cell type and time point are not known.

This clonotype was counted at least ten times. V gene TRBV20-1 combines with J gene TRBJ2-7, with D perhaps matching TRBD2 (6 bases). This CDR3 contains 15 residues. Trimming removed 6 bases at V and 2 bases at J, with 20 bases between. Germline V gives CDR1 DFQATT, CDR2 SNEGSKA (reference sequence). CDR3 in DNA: TGCAGTGCCCCGGGACTTACTTTGGCAGCCTACGAGCAGTACTTC. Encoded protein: CSAPGLTLAAYEQYF.

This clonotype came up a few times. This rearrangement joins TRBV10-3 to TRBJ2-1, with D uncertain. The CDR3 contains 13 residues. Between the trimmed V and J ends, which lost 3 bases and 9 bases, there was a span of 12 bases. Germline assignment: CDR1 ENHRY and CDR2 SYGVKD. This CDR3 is CAISDKGLGEQFF. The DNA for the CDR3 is TGTGCCATCAGTGACAAGGGTCTTGGTGAGCAGTTCTTC.

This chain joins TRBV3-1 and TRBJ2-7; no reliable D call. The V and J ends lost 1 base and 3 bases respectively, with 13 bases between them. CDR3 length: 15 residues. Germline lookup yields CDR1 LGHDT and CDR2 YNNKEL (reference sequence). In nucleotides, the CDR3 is TGTGCCAGCAGCCAAGTGTGTCTGAGACACTACGAGCAGTACTTC. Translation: CASSQVCLRHYEQYF.

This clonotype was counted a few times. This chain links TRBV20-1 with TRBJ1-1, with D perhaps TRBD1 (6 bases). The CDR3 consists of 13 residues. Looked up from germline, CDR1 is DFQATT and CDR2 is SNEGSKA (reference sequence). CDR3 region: CISDGTPNTEAFF. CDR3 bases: TGCATCTCGGATGGGACACCCAACACTGAAGCTTTCTTT.

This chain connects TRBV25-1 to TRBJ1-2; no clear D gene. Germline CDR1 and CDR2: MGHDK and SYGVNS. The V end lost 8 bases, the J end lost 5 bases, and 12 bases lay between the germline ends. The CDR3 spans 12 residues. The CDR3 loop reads CASYRLGYGYTF. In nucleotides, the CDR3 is TGTGCCAGCTATCGCTTGGGATATGGCTACACCTTC.

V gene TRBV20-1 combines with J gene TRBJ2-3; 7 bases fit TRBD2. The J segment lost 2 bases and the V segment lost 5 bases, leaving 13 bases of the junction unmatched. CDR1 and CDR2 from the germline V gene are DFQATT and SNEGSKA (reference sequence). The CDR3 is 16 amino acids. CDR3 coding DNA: TGCAGTGCTCCCGGCCGGGGGAGGGTGCTCACAGATACGCAGTATTTT. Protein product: CSAPGRGRVLTDTQYF.

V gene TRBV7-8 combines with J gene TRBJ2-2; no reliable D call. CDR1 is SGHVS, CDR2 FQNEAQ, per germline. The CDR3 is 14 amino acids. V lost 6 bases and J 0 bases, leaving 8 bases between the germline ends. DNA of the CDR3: TGTGCCAGCAGAGAGGTACCGAACACCGGGGAGCTGTTTTTT. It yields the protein CASREVPNTGELFF.

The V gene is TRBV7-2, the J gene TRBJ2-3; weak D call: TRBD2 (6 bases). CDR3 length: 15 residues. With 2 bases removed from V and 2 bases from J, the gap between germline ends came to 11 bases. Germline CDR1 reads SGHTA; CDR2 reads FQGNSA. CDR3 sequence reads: CASSLSASDTDTQYF. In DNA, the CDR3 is TGTGCCAGCAGCTTATCGGCTAGCGACACAGATACGCAGTATTTT. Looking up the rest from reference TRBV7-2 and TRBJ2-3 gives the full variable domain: GAGVSQSPSNKVTEKGKDVELRCDPISGHTALYWYRQSLGQGLEFLIYFQGNSAPDKSGLPSDRFSAERTGGSVSTLTIQRTQQEDSAVYLCASSLSASDTDTQYFGPGTRLTVL.

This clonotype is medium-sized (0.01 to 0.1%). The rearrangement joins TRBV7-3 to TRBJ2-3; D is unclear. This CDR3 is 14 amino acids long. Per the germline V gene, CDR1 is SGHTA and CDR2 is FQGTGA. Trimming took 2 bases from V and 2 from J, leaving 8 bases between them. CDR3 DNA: TGTGCCAGCAGCTTAGGCCAAGTCACAGATACGCAGTATTTT. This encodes CASSLGQVTDTQYF.

The CDR3 sequence is CSARGGRDLQPQHF. Written as DNA, the CDR3 is TGCAGTGCTAGGGGGGGACGGGATCTCCAGCCCCAGCATTTT. The chain links TRBV20-1 to TRBJ1-5; D is perhaps TRBD1 (5 bases). This CDR3 has 14 amino acids. Trimming stripped 3 bases from V and 7 bases from J, with 16 bases between. From germline, CDR1 is DFQATT and CDR2 SNEGSKA (reference sequence).

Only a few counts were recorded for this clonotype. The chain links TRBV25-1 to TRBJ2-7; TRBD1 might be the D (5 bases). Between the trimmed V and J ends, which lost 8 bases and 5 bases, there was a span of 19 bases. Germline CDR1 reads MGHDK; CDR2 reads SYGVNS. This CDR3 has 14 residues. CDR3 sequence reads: CASGPTVSVDEQYF. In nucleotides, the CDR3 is TGTGCCAGCGGCCCGACAGTGTCGGTCGACGAGCAGTACTTC.

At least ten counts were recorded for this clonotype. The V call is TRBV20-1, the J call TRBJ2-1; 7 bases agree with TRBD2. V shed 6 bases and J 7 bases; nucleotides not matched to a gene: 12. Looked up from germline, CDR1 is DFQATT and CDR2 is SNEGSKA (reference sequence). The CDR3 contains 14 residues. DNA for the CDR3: TGCAGTGCCCTTGGATTGCGGGAGTTGAATGAGCAGTTCTTC. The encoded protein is CSALGLRELNEQFF.

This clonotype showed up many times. This CDR3 reads CASSLKGDYGYTF. The CDR3 DNA is TGTGCCAGCAGCTTAAAGGGGGACTATGGCTACACCTTC. The chain couples TRBV7-3 to TRBJ1-2, with a tentative D call TRBD1 (6 bases). Germline CDR1 reads SGHTA; CDR2 reads FQGTGA. V was cut by 1 base and J by 3 bases, with 6 bases left in between. This CDR3 region has 13 residues.

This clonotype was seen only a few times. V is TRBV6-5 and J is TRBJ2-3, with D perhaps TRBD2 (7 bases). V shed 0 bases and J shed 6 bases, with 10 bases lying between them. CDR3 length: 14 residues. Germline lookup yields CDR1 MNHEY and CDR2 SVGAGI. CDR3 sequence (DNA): TGTGCCAGCAGTTACTCGGGGAGGGGGGATACGCAGTATTTT. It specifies CASSYSGRGDTQYF.

CDR3 amino acids: CASSIRTGPGTDTQYF. In DNA, the CDR3 is TGTGCCAGCAGTATTAGGACAGGGCCTGGCACAGATACGCAGTATTTT. The chain recombines TRBV13 with TRBJ2-3; 8 positions agree with TRBD1. Trimming took 6 bases from V and 1 from J; bases not matched to a gene: 9. The CDR3 is 16 amino acids. Germline values: CDR1 PRHDT, CDR2 FYEKMQ (reference sequence).

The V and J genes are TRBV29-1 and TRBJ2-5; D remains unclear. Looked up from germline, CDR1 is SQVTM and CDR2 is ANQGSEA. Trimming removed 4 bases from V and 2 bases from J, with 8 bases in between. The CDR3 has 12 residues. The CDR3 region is CSVVWGQETQYF. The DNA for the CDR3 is TGCAGCGTTGTCTGGGGTCAAGAGACCCAGTACTTC.

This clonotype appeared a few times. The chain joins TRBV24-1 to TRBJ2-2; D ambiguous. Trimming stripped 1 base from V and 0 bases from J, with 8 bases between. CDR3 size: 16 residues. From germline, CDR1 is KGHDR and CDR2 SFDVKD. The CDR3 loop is CATSDFWGTNTGELFF. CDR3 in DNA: TGTGCCACCAGTGATTTTTGGGGAACGAACACCGGGGAGCTGTTTTTT.

CDR3 nucleotide sequence: TGCGCCAGCAGCTTGATTGGGGGGCCAGTGGGCACTGAAGCTTTCTTT. Protein product: CASSLIGGPVGTEAFF. This chain uses TRBV5-1 with TRBJ1-1, with D possibly being TRBD1 (6 bases). Germline lookup yields CDR1 SGHRS and CDR2 YFSETQ. V was cut by 1 base and J by 4 bases, with 17 bases left in between. The CDR3 covers 16 residues. The full variable domain, rest sourced from reference TRBV5-1 and TRBJ1-1, is KAGVTQTPRYLIKTRGQQVTLSCSPISGHRSVSWYQQTPGQGLQFLFEYFSETQRNKGNFPGRFSGRQFSNSRSEMNVSTLELGDSALYLCASSLIGGPVGTEAFFGQGTRLTVV.

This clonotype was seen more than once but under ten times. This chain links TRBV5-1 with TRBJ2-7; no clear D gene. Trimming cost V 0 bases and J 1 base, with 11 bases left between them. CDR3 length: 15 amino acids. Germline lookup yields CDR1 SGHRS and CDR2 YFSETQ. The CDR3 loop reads CASSLDPGSSYEQYF. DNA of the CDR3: TGCGCCAGCAGCTTGGACCCGGGCAGTTCCTACGAGCAGTACTTC.

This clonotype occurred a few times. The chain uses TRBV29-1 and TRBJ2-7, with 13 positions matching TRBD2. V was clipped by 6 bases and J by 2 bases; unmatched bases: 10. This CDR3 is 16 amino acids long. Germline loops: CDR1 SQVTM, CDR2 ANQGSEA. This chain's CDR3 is CSVAGTSGVVTYEQYF. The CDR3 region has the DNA TGCAGCGTCGCCGGGACTAGCGGGGTTGTTACCTACGAGCAGTACTTC.

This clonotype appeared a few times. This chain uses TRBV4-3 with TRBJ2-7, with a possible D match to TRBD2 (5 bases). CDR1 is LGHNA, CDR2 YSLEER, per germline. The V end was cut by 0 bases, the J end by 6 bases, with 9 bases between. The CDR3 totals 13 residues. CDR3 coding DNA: TGCGCCAGCAGCCAAGATCGGGATTCCGAGCAGTACTTC. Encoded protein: CASSQDRDSEQYF.

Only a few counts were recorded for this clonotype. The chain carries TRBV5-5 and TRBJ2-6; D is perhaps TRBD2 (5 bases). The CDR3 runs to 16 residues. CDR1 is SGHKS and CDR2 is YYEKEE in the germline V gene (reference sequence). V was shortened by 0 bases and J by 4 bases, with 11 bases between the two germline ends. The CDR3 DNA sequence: TGTGCCAGCAGCTTGGTGCCGGGGAACGGGGCCAACGTCCTGACTTTC. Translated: CASSLVPGNGANVLTF.

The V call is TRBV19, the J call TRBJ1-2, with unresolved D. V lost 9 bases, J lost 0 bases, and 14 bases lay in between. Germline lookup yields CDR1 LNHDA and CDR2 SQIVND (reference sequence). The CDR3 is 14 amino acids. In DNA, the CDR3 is TGTGCCAGCAGAAGGGTTGGATCTAACTATGGCTACACCTTC. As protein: CASRRVGSNYGYTF.

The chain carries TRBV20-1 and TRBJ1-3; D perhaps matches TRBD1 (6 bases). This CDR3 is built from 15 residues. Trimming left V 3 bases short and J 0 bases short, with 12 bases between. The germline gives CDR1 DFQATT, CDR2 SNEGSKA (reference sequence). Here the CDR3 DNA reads TGCAGTGCTAGGGGCAGGGGAAACTCTGGAAACACCATATATTTT. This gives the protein CSARGRGNSGNTIYF.

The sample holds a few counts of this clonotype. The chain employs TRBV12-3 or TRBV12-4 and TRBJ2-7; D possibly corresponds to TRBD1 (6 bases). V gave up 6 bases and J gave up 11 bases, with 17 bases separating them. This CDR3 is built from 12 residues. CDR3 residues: CASSTDRRWEYF. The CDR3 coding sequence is TGTGCCAGCAGCACAGACAGGAGGTGGGAGTACTTC.

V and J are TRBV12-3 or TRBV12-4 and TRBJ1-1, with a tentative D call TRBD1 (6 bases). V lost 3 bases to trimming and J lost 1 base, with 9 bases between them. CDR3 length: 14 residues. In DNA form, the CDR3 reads TGTGCCAGCAGTTTCTGGGACACGAACACTGAAGCTTTCTTT. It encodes CASSFWDTNTEAFF.

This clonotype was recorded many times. The CDR3: CASSQDPSSYNEQFF. Here the CDR3 DNA reads TGTGCCAGCAGCCAAGATCCGAGTAGCTACAATGAGCAGTTCTTC. This rearrangement joins TRBV4-2 to TRBJ2-1; D is undetermined. The CDR3 loop spans 15 amino acids. The germline V and J ends were trimmed by 0 bases and 3 bases, with 9 bases remaining between them. The germline V gene encodes CDR1 LGHNA and CDR2 YNFKEQ.

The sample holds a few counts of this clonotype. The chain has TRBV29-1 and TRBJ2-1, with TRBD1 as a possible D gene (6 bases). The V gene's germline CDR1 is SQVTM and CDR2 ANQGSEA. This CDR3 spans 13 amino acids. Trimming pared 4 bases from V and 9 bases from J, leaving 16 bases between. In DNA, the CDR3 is TGCAGCGTTGTCAGGGGACGCCTCAGTGAGCAGTTCTTC. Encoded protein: CSVVRGRLSEQFF.

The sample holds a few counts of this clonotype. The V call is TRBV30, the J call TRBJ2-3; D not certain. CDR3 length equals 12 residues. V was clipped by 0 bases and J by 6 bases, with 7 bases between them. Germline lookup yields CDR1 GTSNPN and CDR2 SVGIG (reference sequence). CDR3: CAWSVEADTQYF. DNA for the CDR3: TGTGCCTGGAGTGTGGAAGCCGATACGCAGTATTTT.

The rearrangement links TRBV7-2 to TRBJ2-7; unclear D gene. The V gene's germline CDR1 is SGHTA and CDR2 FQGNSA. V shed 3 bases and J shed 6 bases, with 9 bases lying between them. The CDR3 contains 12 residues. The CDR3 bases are TGTGCCAGCAGCTTCCGCGCTCCCGAGCAGTACTTC. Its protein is CASSFRAPEQYF.

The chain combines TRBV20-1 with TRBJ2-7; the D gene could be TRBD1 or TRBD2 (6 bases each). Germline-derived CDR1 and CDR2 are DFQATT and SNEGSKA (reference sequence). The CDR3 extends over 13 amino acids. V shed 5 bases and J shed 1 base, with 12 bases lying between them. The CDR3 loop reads CSAESGASYEQYF. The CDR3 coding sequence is TGCAGTGCTGAGTCGGGGGCGTCCTACGAGCAGTACTTC.